This T cell receptor beta chain emerged from a study of T cell responses to AZD1222 COVID-19 vaccine. Looked up from germline, CDR1 is SGHVS and CDR2 is FNYEAQ. The CDR3 spans 17 residues. Trimming at V came to 1 base and at J to 3 bases, leaving 10 bases not matched to a gene. As regards this clone: No antigen is known for it.

Regarding the study as a whole: CD4 TCRs covered the whole spike, strongest at regions 160-218 and 743-854.

This table comes from immunoSEQ multiplex PCR, and its TCRdb copy is limited to in-frame clones, with some not included. The sample includes about 140,000 clones, about 87% seen only once; the top ten take 5.5% to 6.5%. The sequence derives from an adult in good health. This chain uses TRBV7-6 with TRBJ2-3; 7 positions match TRBD2. The specimen was peripheral blood, collected on day 0 of AZD1222 vaccination. CDR3 DNA sequence: TGTGCCAGCAGCTTAGTTTCGGGCGGGAGTAATACAGATACGCAGTATTTT. Its protein product is CASSLVSGGSNTDTQYF. The entire variable domain, with the rest obtained from reference TRBV7-6 and TRBJ2-3, is as follows: GAGVSQSPRYKVTKRGQDVALRCDPISGHVSLYWYRQALGQGPEFLTYFNYEAQQDKSGLPNDRFSAERPEGSISTLTIQRTEQRDSAMYRCASSLVSGGSNTDTQYFGPGTRLTVL.